Listed below are T cell receptor beta chains from one sample, sequenced in a study of vaccination and CD4 T cells after COVID-19. No antigen has been identified for these receptors. TCRdb reprocessed the PCR reads via MiXCR and lists one record per CDR3 protein. The sample records about 7,800 distinct CDR3 sequences, around 58% being singletons. The sequenced sample consisted of CD4+ T cells from blood, cultured in vitro. The receptors shown here come from a human donor who had recovered from COVID-19. The conserved cysteine and the conserved F or W are not part of the CDR3 here.

v_call	j_call	cdr3_aa
TRBV6-1	TRBJ2-1	ASRRGLAGNNEQF
TRBV6-1	TRBJ2-5	ASREGQGRTTQY
TRBV27	TRBJ1-1	ASNPHSTGGNTEAF
TRBV11-3	TRBJ1-1	ASSRIQGVTEAF
TRBV5-1	TRBJ1-5	ASSFGDRNSNQPQH
TRBV7-9	TRBJ2-3	ASSFRRRGVSGADTQY
TRBV5-1	TRBJ2-5	ASNLGLGRETQY
TRBV20-1	TRBJ1-5	SAREPGTVLLPQH
TRBV9	TRBJ1-2	ASSVGDGFYGYT
TRBV6-2/TRBV6-3	TRBJ1-2	ASSKTELPPNYGYT
TRBV20-1	TRBJ1-5	SARGANNQPQH
TRBV7-2	TRBJ2-1	ASSFGPSSYNEQF
TRBV11-3	TRBJ1-1	ASWGGRLNTEAF
TRBV2	TRBJ2-3	ASSVSVGRTDTQY
TRBV2	TRBJ1-1	ASSDKTANTEAF
TRBV28	TRBJ1-2	ASSPRAPIPVGYT
TRBV10-3	TRBJ2-7	AISLGGRDSSYEQY
TRBV7-2	TRBJ2-3	ASSSYLSTDTQY
TRBV18	TRBJ1-2	ASSPPARGIGNYGYT
TRBV5-4	TRBJ1-2	ASSLGSGSMSGYT
TRBV11-3	TRBJ1-1	ASGKKNTEAF
TRBV6-1	TRBJ2-7	ASRDTGFHEQY
TRBV27	TRBJ2-5	ASRGGGAIETQY
TRBV28	TRBJ2-3	ASSYSMIPGQGTDTQY
TRBV4-1	TRBJ2-2	ASSQVIWPTSGGTGELF
TRBV6-1	TRBJ2-3	ASSSRDMNTDTQY
TRBV2	TRBJ2-1	ASREHGSGLAGRNEQF
TRBV20-1	TRBJ2-7	SARRGGGPPYEQY
TRBV6-4	TRBJ2-1	ASSVRAGLSYNEQF
TRBV6-2/TRBV6-3	TRBJ2-3	ASSQSRQGGSTDTQY
TRBV6-5	TRBJ1-2	ASSYGLAGSGYT